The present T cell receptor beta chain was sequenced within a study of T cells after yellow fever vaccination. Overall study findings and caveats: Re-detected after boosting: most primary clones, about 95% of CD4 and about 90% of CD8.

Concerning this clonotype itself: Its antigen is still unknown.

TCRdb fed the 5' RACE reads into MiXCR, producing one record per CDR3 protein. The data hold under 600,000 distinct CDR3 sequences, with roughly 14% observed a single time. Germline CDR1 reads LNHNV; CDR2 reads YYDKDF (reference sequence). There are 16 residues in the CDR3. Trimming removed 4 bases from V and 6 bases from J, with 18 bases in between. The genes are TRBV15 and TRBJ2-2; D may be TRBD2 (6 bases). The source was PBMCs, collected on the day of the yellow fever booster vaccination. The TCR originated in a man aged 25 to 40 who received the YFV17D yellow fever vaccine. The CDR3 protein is CATSTRQTAGPGELFF. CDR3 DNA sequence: TGTGCCACCAGCACCAGACAGACCGCGGGGCCCGGGGAGCTGTTTTTT.